This T cell receptor beta chain stems from a study of control samples from healthy donors and cancer patients. Only in-frame clones appear in the TCRdb table, and some are missing; sequencing was by immunoSEQ multiplex PCR. The sample has about 170,000 clones, 70% to 90% seen once; the top ten hold about 12%. Trimming cost V 3 bases and J 1 base, with 16 bases left between them. The germline V gene encodes CDR1 LGHNA and CDR2 YNFKEQ. This CDR3 spans 17 amino acids. The chain recombines TRBV4-2 with TRBJ1-3; a weak D match, TRBD1 (6 bases). This TCR derives from a man under 40 in good health. Sequenced material: blood. CDR3 region: CASSQLSDQGSGNTIYF. Here the CDR3 DNA reads TGTGCCAGCAGCCAGCTCTCGGACCAGGGGTCTGGAAACACCATATATTTT.